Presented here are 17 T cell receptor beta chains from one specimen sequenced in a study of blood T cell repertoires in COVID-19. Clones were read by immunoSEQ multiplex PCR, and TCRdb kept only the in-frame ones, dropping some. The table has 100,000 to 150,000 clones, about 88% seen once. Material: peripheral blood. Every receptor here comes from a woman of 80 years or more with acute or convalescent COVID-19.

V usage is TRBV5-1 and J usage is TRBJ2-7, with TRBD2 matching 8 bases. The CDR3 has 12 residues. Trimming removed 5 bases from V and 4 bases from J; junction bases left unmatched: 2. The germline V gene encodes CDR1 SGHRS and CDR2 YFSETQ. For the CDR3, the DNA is TGCGCCAGCAGGCGGGGGGATTACGAGCAGTACTTC. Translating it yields CASRRGDYEQYF.

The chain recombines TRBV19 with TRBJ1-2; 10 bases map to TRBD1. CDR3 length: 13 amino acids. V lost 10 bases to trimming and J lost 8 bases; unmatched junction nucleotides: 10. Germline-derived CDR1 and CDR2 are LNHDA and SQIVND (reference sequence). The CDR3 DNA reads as TGTGCCACTCGACAGGGGGCTTCGCGCGGCTACACCTTC. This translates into CATRQGASRGYTF.

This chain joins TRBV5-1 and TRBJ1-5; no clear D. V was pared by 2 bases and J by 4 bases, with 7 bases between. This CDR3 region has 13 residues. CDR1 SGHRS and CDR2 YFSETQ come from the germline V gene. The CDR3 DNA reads TGCGCCAGCAGCTTCGCAGAAAATCAGCCCCAGCATTTT. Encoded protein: CASSFAENQPQHF.

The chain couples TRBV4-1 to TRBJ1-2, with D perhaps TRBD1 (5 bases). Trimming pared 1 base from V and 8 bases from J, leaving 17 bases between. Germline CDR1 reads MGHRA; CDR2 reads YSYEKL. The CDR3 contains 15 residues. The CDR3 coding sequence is TGCGCCAGCAGCCAAGCCCCGCAGGGTACGTGGGGCTACACCTTC. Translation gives CASSQAPQGTWGYTF.

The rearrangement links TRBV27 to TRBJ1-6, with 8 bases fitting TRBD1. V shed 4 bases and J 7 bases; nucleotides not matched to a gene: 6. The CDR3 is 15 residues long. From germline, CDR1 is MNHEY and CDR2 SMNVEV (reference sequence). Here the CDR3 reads CASSSRDRPNSPLHF. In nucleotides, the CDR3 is TGTGCCAGCAGTTCCCGGGACAGGCCCAATTCACCCCTCCACTTT.

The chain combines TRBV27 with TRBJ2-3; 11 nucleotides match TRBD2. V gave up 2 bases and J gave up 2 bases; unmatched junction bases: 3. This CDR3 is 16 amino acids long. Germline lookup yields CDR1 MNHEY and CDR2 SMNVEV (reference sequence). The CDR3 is CASSLGTSGHTDTQYF. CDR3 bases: TGTGCCAGCAGTTTAGGGACTAGCGGACACACAGATACGCAGTATTTT.

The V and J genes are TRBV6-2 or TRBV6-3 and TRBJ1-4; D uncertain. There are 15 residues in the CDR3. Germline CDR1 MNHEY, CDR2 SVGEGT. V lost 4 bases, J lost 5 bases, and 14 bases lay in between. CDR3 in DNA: TGTGCCAGCAGTTTCCGGGGTCCCTTGAATGAAAAACTGTTTTTT. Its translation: CASSFRGPLNEKLFF.

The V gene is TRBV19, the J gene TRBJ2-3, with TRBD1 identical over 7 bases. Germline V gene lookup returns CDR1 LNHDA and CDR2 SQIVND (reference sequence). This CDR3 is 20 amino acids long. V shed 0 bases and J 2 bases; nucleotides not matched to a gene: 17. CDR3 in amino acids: CASSIDYRGGRVSTTDTQYF. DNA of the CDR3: TGTGCCAGTAGTATAGATTACAGGGGCGGCCGCGTTTCGACCACAGATACGCAGTATTTT.

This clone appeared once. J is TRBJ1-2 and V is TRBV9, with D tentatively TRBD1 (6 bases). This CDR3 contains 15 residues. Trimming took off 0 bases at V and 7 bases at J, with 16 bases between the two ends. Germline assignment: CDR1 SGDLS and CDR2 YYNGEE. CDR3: CASSVEEGGRGGYTF. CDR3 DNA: TGTGCCAGCAGCGTAGAGGAGGGGGGGCGCGGTGGCTACACCTTC.

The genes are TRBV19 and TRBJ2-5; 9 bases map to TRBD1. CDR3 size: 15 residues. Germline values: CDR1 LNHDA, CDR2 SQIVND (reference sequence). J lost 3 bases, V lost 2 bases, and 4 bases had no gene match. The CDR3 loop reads CASSIWGQGEETQYF. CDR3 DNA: TGTGCCAGTAGTATATGGGGACAGGGTGAAGAGACCCAGTACTTC. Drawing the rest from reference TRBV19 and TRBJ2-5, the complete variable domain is DGGITQSPKYLFRKEGQNVTLSCEQNLNHDAMYWYRQDPGQGLRLIYYSQIVNDFQKGDIAEGYSVSREKKESFPLTVTSAQKNPTAFYLCASSIWGQGEETQYFGPGTRLLVL.

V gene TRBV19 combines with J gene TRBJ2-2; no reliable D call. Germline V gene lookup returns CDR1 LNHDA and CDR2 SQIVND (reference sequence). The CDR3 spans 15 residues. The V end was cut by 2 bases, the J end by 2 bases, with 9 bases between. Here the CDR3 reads CASSIIEVNTGELFF. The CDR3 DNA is TGTGCCAGTAGTATAATTGAGGTTAACACCGGGGAGCTGTTTTTT.

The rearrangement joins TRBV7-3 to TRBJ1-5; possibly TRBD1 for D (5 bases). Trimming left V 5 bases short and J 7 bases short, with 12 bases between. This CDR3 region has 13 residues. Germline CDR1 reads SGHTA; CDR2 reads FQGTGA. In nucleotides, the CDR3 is TGTGCCAGCAGCCAAGACAGTTACCAGCCCCAGCATTTT. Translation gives CASSQDSYQPQHF.

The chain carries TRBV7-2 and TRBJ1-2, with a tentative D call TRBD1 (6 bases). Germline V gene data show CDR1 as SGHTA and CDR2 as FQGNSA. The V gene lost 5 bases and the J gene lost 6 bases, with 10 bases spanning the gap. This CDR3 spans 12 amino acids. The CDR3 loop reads CASSLGGHGYTF. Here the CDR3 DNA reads TGTGCCAGCAGCCTTGGGGGCCATGGCTACACCTTC.

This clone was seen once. The CDR3 is CASSQDPAGRRGRNEQFF. Here the CDR3 DNA reads TGCGCCAGCAGCCAAGACCCCGCCGGACGGCGGGGTCGCAATGAGCAGTTCTTC. The chain employs TRBV4-1 and TRBJ2-1; possibly TRBD2 for D (6 bases). This CDR3 has 18 residues. Trimming stripped 0 bases from V and 6 bases from J, with 21 bases between. CDR1 is MGHRA, CDR2 YSYEKL, per germline.

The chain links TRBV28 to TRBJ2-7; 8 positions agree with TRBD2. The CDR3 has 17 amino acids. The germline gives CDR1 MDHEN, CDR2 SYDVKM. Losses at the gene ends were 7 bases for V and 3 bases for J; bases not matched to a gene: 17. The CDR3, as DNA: TGTGCCAGCACCACTCATCCCCTAACTAGCGGAAACTACGAGCAGTACTTC. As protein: CASTTHPLTSGNYEQYF.

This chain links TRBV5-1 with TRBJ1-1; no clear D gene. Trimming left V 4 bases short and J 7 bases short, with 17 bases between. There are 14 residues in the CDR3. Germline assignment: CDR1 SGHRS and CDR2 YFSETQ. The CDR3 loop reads CASSPDRAGLEAFF. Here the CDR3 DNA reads TGCGCCAGCAGCCCGGACCGGGCGGGCCTTGAAGCTTTCTTT.

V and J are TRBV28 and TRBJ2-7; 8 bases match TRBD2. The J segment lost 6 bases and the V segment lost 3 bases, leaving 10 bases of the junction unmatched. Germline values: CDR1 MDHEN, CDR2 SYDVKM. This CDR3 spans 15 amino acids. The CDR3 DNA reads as TGTGCCAGCAGTTTGTCCGGGACTAGTCCTTCCGAGCAGTACTTC. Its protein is CASSLSGTSPSEQYF. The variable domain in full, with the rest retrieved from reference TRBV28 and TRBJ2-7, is DVKVTQSSRYLVKRTGEKVFLECVQDMDHENMFWYRQDPGLGLRLIYFSYDVKMKEKGDIPEGYSVSREKKERFSLILESASTNQTSMYLCASSLSGTSPSEQYFGPGTRLTVT.